This T cell receptor beta chain was captured in a study of STAT5B mutations in CD4+ large granular lymphocyte leukemia. Study-wide findings and caveats: Higher CD4+ than CD8+ T-LGLL clonality might reflect small sample size. CD4-sorted patient repertoires seemed more clonal than healthy CD4+ repertoires.

This clone appeared once. The antigen is undetermined. The assay was run at survey level. How the authors handled the data: Productive clonotypes were detectable down to 2.59 x 10-5 frequency. Using immunoSEQ multiplex PCR, the repertoire was profiled, and TCRdb retains in-frame clones only, with some absent. V and J calls and clone size follow that table, whereas D and trimming were derived from the DNA. There are roughly 46,000 clones in the sample; about 80% occur only once, and 0.3% to 0.45% lies in the top ten. The sequence came from a human donor in good health. Sequencing was done on a sample of CD4+ T cells from blood buffy coats.

CDR3 in DNA: TGTGCCAGCAGCTCCATAGCGGGGGGAAGCTCCTACAATGAGCAGTTCTTC. Its translation is CASSSIAGGSSYNEQFF. V gene TRBV7-3 combines with J gene TRBJ2-1, with 10 bases aligning to TRBD2. The CDR3 covers 17 residues. J gave up 0 bases and V 4 bases, and 6 bases lay outside the gene matches. Germline-derived CDR1 and CDR2 are SGHTA and FQGTGA.